Each of the 27 T cell receptor beta chains below was sequenced from the same sample in a study of blood T cell repertoires in COVID-19. The protocol was immunoSEQ multiplex PCR, while the TCRdb copy is restricted to in-frame clones and leaves out a portion. The sample has 150,000 to 200,000 clones; around 84% are singletons. Sequenced sample: peripheral blood. The receptors derive from a woman of 80 years or more with acute or convalescent COVID-19.

This chain connects TRBV29-1 to TRBJ1-2; D is uncertain. Trimming pared 4 bases from V and 4 bases from J, leaving 7 bases between. Germline loops: CDR1 SQVTM, CDR2 ANQGSEA. The CDR3 consists of 11 residues. The CDR3 bases are TGCAGCGTTGCGGGGTTCTATGGCTACACCTTC. Encoded protein: CSVAGFYGYTF.

The gene calls are TRBV7-9 and TRBJ1-2, with TRBD1 identical over 9 bases. The CDR3 runs to 15 residues. V lost 6 bases, J lost 8 bases, and 13 bases stayed unmatched. Germline-derived CDR1 and CDR2 are SEHNR and FQNEAQ (reference sequence). Here the CDR3 reads CASRSVGQGKSGYTF. CDR3 nucleotides: TGTGCCAGCAGATCTGTGGGACAGGGTAAGAGCGGCTACACCTTC.

This chain joins TRBV7-6 and TRBJ1-1; TRBD1 matches 10 bases. This CDR3 is built from 15 residues. With 1 base clipped from V and 4 bases from J, the junction kept 3 bases outside the gene matches. From germline, CDR1 is SGHVS and CDR2 FNYEAQ. CDR3 nucleotides: TGTGCCAGCAGCTTAGGAGGGACAGGGGTCACTGAAGCTTTCTTT. Amino acid sequence: CASSLGGTGVTEAFF.

This rearrangement joins TRBV9 to TRBJ1-2; D may be TRBD1 (5 bases). V lost 0 bases and J lost 8, with 11 bases in between. Germline V lookup: CDR1 SGDLS, CDR2 YYNGEE. This CDR3 is built from 13 residues. The CDR3 DNA is TGTGCCAGCAGCGTAGTTTCTGGGGCAGGCTACACCTTC. It yields the protein CASSVVSGAGYTF.

The gene calls are TRBV4-1 and TRBJ2-3; D perhaps matches TRBD2 (5 bases). V was trimmed by 0 bases and J by 6 bases, leaving 10 bases between them. The V gene's germline CDR1 is MGHRA and CDR2 YSYEKL. The CDR3 has 14 residues. For the CDR3, the DNA is TGCGCCAGCAGCCAAGATTGGTCGGGGGATACGCAGTATTTT. It codes for CASSQDWSGDTQYF.

The chain uses TRBV5-6 and TRBJ1-1; weak D call: TRBD1 (5 bases). Trimming left V 4 bases short and J 1 base short, with 14 bases between. CDR1 and CDR2 from the germline V gene are SGHDT and YYEEEE. There are 15 residues in the CDR3. The CDR3 reads CASSPLQTANTEAFF. The CDR3, as DNA: TGTGCCAGCAGCCCTCTTCAGACAGCGAACACTGAAGCTTTCTTT.

The chain has TRBV4-3 and TRBJ1-1; the D gene is possibly TRBD1 (5 bases). This CDR3 contains 14 residues. Germline V gene data show CDR1 as LGHNA and CDR2 as YSLEER. Trimming took off 4 bases at V and 5 bases at J, with 14 bases between the two ends. In DNA form, the CDR3 reads TGCGCCAGCAGCCTCACAGGAGGGAGGACTGAAGCTTTCTTT. Protein product: CASSLTGGRTEAFF.

The chain couples TRBV10-1 to TRBJ2-3, with D maybe TRBD1 (5 bases). This CDR3 has 14 residues. Trimming stripped 1 base from V and 8 bases from J, with 13 bases between. The germline V gene encodes CDR1 WNHNN and CDR2 SYGVQD (reference sequence). CDR3 coding DNA: TGCGCCAGCAGTGAGTGGGGCAGCGTCGGTACGCAGTATTTT. Residues: CASSEWGSVGTQYF.

This chain uses TRBV28 with TRBJ1-2, with 9 nucleotides matching TRBD1. The germline V gene encodes CDR1 MDHEN and CDR2 SYDVKM. The J segment lost 7 bases and the V segment lost 6 bases, leaving 9 bases of the junction unmatched. The CDR3 sequence is 14 residues long. CDR3 sequence reads: CASSPGTGNRGYTF. The CDR3 DNA reads TGTGCCAGCAGCCCGGGGACAGGGAATCGTGGCTACACCTTC.

The chain recombines TRBV3-1 (or the pseudogene TRBV3-2) with TRBJ2-1; D is unclear. Trimming shortened V by 1 base and J by 6 bases, and 7 bases separated the two germline ends. The CDR3 length is 13 residues. Germline CDR1 and CDR2: LGHDT and YNNKEL (reference sequence). For the CDR3, the DNA is TGTGCCAGCAGCCAAGGCACAGCCAATGAGCAGTTCTTC. It translates to CASSQGTANEQFF.

This rearrangement joins TRBV19 to TRBJ2-1; D gene uncertain. Germline V gene sequence: CDR1 LNHDA, CDR2 SQIVND (reference sequence). The CDR3 sequence is 15 residues long. Trimming cost V 3 bases and J 3 bases, with 12 bases left between them. CDR3 bases: TGTGCCAGTAGTATCCTTGAAGTCAGCTACAATGAGCAGTTCTTC. Its translation is CASSILEVSYNEQFF.

This chain joins TRBV27 and TRBJ1-6; 7 bases align to TRBD1. There are 14 residues in the CDR3. Germline CDR1 reads MNHEY; CDR2 reads SMNVEV (reference sequence). V lost 8 bases, J lost 7 bases, and 8 bases stayed unmatched. The CDR3 bases are TGTGCCAGCCGCCTTGGGACAGCAAATTCACCCCTCCACTTT. It codes for CASRLGTANSPLHF.

The chain employs TRBV15 and TRBJ1-5, with TRBD1 as a possible D gene (6 bases). Trimming stripped 6 bases from V and 0 bases from J, with 18 bases between. This CDR3 region has 17 residues. Per germline, CDR1 LNHNV and CDR2 YYDKDF (reference sequence). CDR3 sequence reads: CATRTEMGTPSNQPQHF. The CDR3 bases are TGTGCCACCAGAACAGAGATGGGGACACCTAGCAATCAGCCCCAGCATTTT.

The chain is built from TRBV6-5 and TRBJ2-1, with TRBD1 matching 8 bases. This CDR3 contains 15 residues. Unmatched junction bases numbered 7, after V lost 7 bases and J lost 2 bases. Germline V gives CDR1 MNHEY, CDR2 SVGAGI. The CDR3 region is CASIRTGLTYNEQFF. The CDR3 DNA follows: TGTGCCAGCATCCGGACAGGGCTAACCTACAATGAGCAGTTCTTC.

The J gene is TRBJ2-7, the V gene TRBV5-5; D is possibly TRBD2 (6 bases). With 4 bases removed from V and 4 bases from J, the gap between germline ends came to 21 bases. There are 16 residues in the CDR3. Germline CDR1 SGHKS, CDR2 YYEKEE (reference sequence). The CDR3 DNA sequence: TGTGCCAGCAGCCCCGCCCCGGGACTTACCGGTTACGAGCAGTACTTC. Translation gives CASSPAPGLTGYEQYF.

V gene TRBV10-3 combines with J gene TRBJ1-5; D remains unclear. This CDR3 is 12 amino acids long. Germline CDR1 is ENHRY and CDR2 is SYGVKD. V shed 0 bases and J shed 10 bases, with 7 bases lying between them. The CDR3 region is CAISESIEPQHF. The DNA for the CDR3 is TGTGCCATCAGTGAGTCGATAGAACCCCAGCATTTT.

The rearrangement joins TRBV5-1 to TRBJ2-3; 12 bases fit TRBD2. CDR1 and CDR2 from the germline V gene are SGHRS and YFSETQ. The V segment lost 4 bases and the J segment 2 bases; nucleotides outside the gene matches: 5. The length of the CDR3 is 16 residues. The CDR3: CASSPRLAGVTDTQYF. The CDR3 bases are TGCGCCAGCAGCCCACGACTAGCGGGAGTCACAGATACGCAGTATTTT.

The V gene is TRBV6-4, the J gene TRBJ2-7; D remains unclear. This CDR3 is 12 amino acids long. Germline CDR1 reads MRHNA; CDR2 reads SNTAGT. The V end lost 2 bases, the J end lost 1 base, and 3 bases lay between the germline ends. As DNA, the CDR3 is TGTGCCAGCAGTGACCAATCCTACGAGCAGTACTTC. This codes for CASSDQSYEQYF.

In this sample, this clone turned up a few times. The chain is built from TRBV28 and TRBJ1-2; D is perhaps TRBD1 (5 bases). V dropped 10 bases and J dropped 7 bases, with 25 bases sitting between them. Germline CDR1 and CDR2: MDHEN and SYDVKM. The CDR3 runs to 15 residues. The DNA for the CDR3 is TGTGCCATATCCCCATTACAGGACCTGCTTGGTGGCTACACCTTC. It is translated as CAISPLQDLLGGYTF.

This chain's CDR3 is CASGQVRSGANVLTF. The CDR3 bases are TGTGCCAGTGGACAGGTTAGATCTGGGGCCAACGTCCTGACTTTC. The chain carries TRBV18 and TRBJ2-6; 7 bases fit TRBD1. This CDR3 is 15 amino acids long. Per the germline V gene, CDR1 is KGHSH and CDR2 is LQKENI. V shed 9 bases, J shed 1 base, and the junction held 6 bases outside the gene matches. The full variable domain, with the rest looked up from reference TRBV18 and TRBJ2-6, is NAGVMQNPRHLVRRRGQEARLRCSPMKGHSHVYWYRQLPEEGLKFMVYLQKENIIDESGMPKERFSAEFPKEGPSILRIQQVVRGDSAAYFCASGQVRSGANVLTFGAGSRLTVL.

V usage is TRBV5-4 and J usage is TRBJ2-5; 8 bases fit TRBD1. The CDR3 loop spans 14 amino acids. Per the germline V gene, CDR1 is SGHNT and CDR2 is YYREEE (reference sequence). J gave up 2 bases and V 4 bases, and 4 bases lay outside the gene matches. CDR3 DNA sequence: TGTGCCAGCAGCAGGACAGGGCGTCAAGAGACCCAGTACTTC. Residues: CASSRTGRQETQYF.

V usage is TRBV5-1 and J usage is TRBJ2-7, with 10 bases identical to TRBD2. The CDR3 has 18 residues. Unmatched junction bases numbered 10, after V lost 1 base and J lost 0 bases. CDR1 is SGHRS, CDR2 YFSETQ, per germline. The CDR3 DNA reads TGCGCCAGCAGCTTGAGGCAGTCCGGACTAGCGGACTCCTACGAGCAGTACTTC. Translated: CASSLRQSGLADSYEQYF.

The CDR3 nucleotides are TGTGCCAGCAGCTTAGCGGGGACAGGGGGCTCCTACGAGCAGTACTTC. Translation: CASSLAGTGGSYEQYF. The chain links TRBV7-2 to TRBJ2-7; 11 bases fit TRBD1. Germline values: CDR1 SGHTA, CDR2 FQGNSA. V lost 0 bases, J lost 0 bases, and 1 base stayed unmatched. The CDR3 totals 16 residues.

This chain links TRBV3-1 (or the pseudogene TRBV3-2) with TRBJ1-4, with D maybe TRBD1 (6 bases). The CDR3 is 15 residues long. Germline CDR1 LGHDT, CDR2 YNNKEL (reference sequence). Trimming left V 4 bases short and J 3 bases short, with 12 bases between. The CDR3 bases are TGTGCCAGCAGCCGGGCACAGGGCCCTAATGAAAAACTGTTTTTT. Translation: CASSRAQGPNEKLFF.

This chain joins TRBV7-2 and TRBJ2-4; 8 bases are shared with TRBD2. J gave up 7 bases and V 0 bases, and 5 bases lay outside the gene matches. CDR1 and CDR2 from the germline V gene are SGHTA and FQGNSA. The CDR3 runs 15 residues. The CDR3 here is CASSLARTSWNIQYF. The CDR3, as DNA: TGTGCCAGCAGCTTAGCCCGGACTAGCTGGAACATTCAGTACTTC.

The chain links TRBV3-1 (or the pseudogene TRBV3-2) to TRBJ2-2, with a tentative D call TRBD1 (6 bases). This CDR3 has 14 residues. Germline loops: CDR1 LGHDT, CDR2 YNNKEL (reference sequence). V lost 5 bases and J 1 base, leaving 8 bases between the germline ends. The CDR3 sequence is CASSLDRNTGELFF. The CDR3 region has the DNA TGTGCCAGCAGCTTGGACAGGAACACCGGGGAGCTGTTTTTT.

The V call is TRBV7-2, the J call TRBJ1-2; D is perhaps TRBD1 (6 bases). Trimming left V 0 bases short and J 8 bases short, with 13 bases between. The germline gives CDR1 SGHTA, CDR2 FQGNSA. The CDR3 sequence is 14 residues long. The chain's CDR3 is CASSLAGAGLGYTF. CDR3 DNA: TGTGCCAGCAGCTTAGCGGGGGCAGGGTTAGGCTACACCTTC.